This record covers a single T cell receptor beta chain. This sample stems from a study of blood T cell repertoires in COVID-19. Study-wide context: The analysed material was cDNA or gDNA that came from T cells, B-cell-depleted T cells, or PBMCs.

Germline lookup yields CDR1 MNHEY and CDR2 SMNVEV (reference sequence). This CDR3 contains 20 residues. After removal of 5 bases from V and 6 bases from J, the junction contained 18 bases not matched to a gene. The data were produced by immunoSEQ multiplex PCR, yet TCRdb's version contains in-frame clones alone and is incomplete. Here the sample spans just over 250,000 clones, 86% being singletons. Specimen: peripheral blood. The TCR sequence derives from a man aged 40-49 years who had recovered from COVID-19. The V and J genes are TRBV27 and TRBJ2-2; 13 positions match TRBD2. Here the CDR3 reads CASSLRLAGGPVVHAGELFF. Here the CDR3 DNA reads TGTGCCAGCAGTCTCCGACTAGCGGGGGGACCTGTCGTACACGCCGGGGAGCTGTTTTTT.